The 15 T cell receptor beta chains reported below all come from one sample, sequenced in a study of response to subunit inactivated influenza vaccine (dated by TCRdb to about 2018). Library construction relied on RT-PCR. Sequencer: Illumina HiSeq 2500. The public reads were run again by TCRdb, first through fastp at Q25 and then through MiXCR, and only productive beta chains were kept. Duplicate CDR3 protein sequences are folded into a single record with the most common DNA and genes. In all, the sample holds roughly 700,000 distinct CDR3 sequences, and roughly 14% of those were seen once. The ten largest clonotypes hold 6% to 7% of the sample. The source was PBMCs from blood, collected 14 days before vaccination. All receptors derive from a man aged 50-60 years who received an inactivated influenza vaccine. Donor details come from another sample of the same person, matched by shared clones.

The chain combines TRBV18 with TRBJ2-2; 7 positions agree with TRBD1. Trimming at V came to 1 base and at J to 0 bases, leaving 5 bases not matched to a gene. This CDR3 has 17 residues. Germline V gene sequence: CDR1 KGHSH, CDR2 LQKENI. CDR3 coding DNA: TGTGCCAGCTCACCACTAGCTGGGACAGCGAACACCGGGGAGCTGTTTTTT. It is translated as CASSPLAGTANTGELFF.

The table lists this clonotype with a few counts. The V call is TRBV6-1, the J call TRBJ2-5; 9 bases are shared with TRBD1. Germline values: CDR1 MNHNS, CDR2 SASEGT. V shed 10 bases, J shed 5 bases, and the junction held 8 bases outside the gene matches. The CDR3 has 13 amino acids. CDR3 nucleotides: TGTGCCACGCAACAGGGGGCCGGGGAGACCCAGTACTTC. This codes for CATQQGAGETQYF.

This clonotype appeared a few times. For the CDR3, the DNA is TGTGCCAGCAGATCAACCGGGAGGTCACACACTGAAGCTTTCTTT. It translates to CASRSTGRSHTEAFF. The rearrangement uses TRBV6-1 and TRBJ1-1; D not resolved. V shed 6 bases and J shed 3 bases, with 17 bases lying between them. CDR1 is MNHNS and CDR2 is SASEGT in the germline V gene. The CDR3 consists of 15 residues.

The sample holds a few counts of this clonotype. The V and J genes are TRBV4-2 and TRBJ2-7; D not resolved. Trimming pared 3 bases from V and 4 bases from J, leaving 13 bases between. Germline V gives CDR1 LGHNA, CDR2 YNFKEQ. The CDR3 loop spans 14 amino acids. The CDR3: CASSQEIDGYEQYF. The CDR3 nucleotides read TGTGCCAGCAGCCAGGAGATTGATGGGTACGAGCAGTACTTC.

This clonotype was found many times. The chain employs TRBV5-1 and TRBJ1-6, with D possibly being TRBD1 (5 bases). Trimming cost V 4 bases and J 5 bases, with 10 bases left between them. The CDR3 is made up of 14 amino acids. CDR1 and CDR2 from the germline V gene are SGHRS and YFSETQ. This CDR3 reads CASSGMGDNSPLHF. CDR3 nucleotides: TGCGCCAGCAGCGGGATGGGGGATAATTCACCCCTCCACTTT.

The table lists this clonotype with many counts. The V gene is TRBV7-2, the J gene TRBJ1-6; tentatively, D is TRBD1 (5 bases). Per the germline V gene, CDR1 is SGHTA and CDR2 is FQGNSA. This CDR3 region has 16 residues. V was pared by 5 bases and J by 4 bases, with 15 bases between. CDR3: CASSPQGPGYNSPLHF. DNA for the CDR3: TGTGCCAGCAGCCCCCAGGGACCGGGGTATAATTCACCCCTCCACTTT.

The V call is TRBV24-1, the J call TRBJ2-1; 14 nucleotides agree with TRBD2. V dropped 7 bases and J dropped 6; count of bases not matched to a gene: 4. The CDR3 runs to 15 residues. Germline V lookup: CDR1 KGHDR, CDR2 SFDVKD. Here the CDR3 DNA reads TGTGCCACCAGCGGGACTAGCGGGAGTTCCAATGAGCAGTTCTTC. It is translated as CATSGTSGSSNEQFF.

V gene TRBV12-5 combines with J gene TRBJ2-3; D gene uncertain. V was trimmed by 1 base and J by 2 bases, leaving 4 bases between them. Per germline, CDR1 LGHNT and CDR2 FRNRAP. The CDR3 is made up of 13 amino acids. CDR3 sequence: CASGLGDTDTQYF. The CDR3 nucleotides read TGTGCTAGTGGTTTGGGGGACACAGATACGCAGTATTTT.

The chain has TRBV4-1 and TRBJ2-7; the match to TRBD2 covers 11 bases. The J segment lost 2 bases and the V segment lost 3 bases, leaving 9 bases of the junction unmatched. Germline assignment: CDR1 MGHRA and CDR2 YSYEKL. The length of the CDR3 is 17 residues. CDR3 in DNA: TGCGCCAGCAGCCAGCGACTAGCGGGACAACCGACCTACGAGCAGTACTTC. Translated, it gives CASSQRLAGQPTYEQYF.

In regard to this clonotype: This likely comes from a read error, as the CDR3 has no conserved phenylalanine or tryptophan at its end. The rearrangement uses TRBV5-1 and TRBJ2-5, with 12 bases fitting TRBD2. Trimming cost V 7 bases and J 2 bases; bases outside gene matches: 6. Germline V gene lookup returns CDR1 SGHRS and CDR2 YFSETQ. The CDR3 runs to 15 residues. CDR3 amino acids: CASLTGLAGQETQYV. The CDR3 DNA is TGCGCCAGCTTAACAGGACTAGCGGGGCAAGAGACCCAGTACGTC.

This clonotype was detected a few times. V usage is TRBV6-2 or TRBV6-3 and J usage is TRBJ2-7; D possibly corresponds to TRBD2 (6 bases). CDR1 and CDR2 (germline): MNHEY, SVGEGT. Between the trimmed V and J ends, which lost 2 bases and 0 bases, there was a span of 17 bases. The CDR3 is made up of 17 amino acids. The CDR3 nucleotides read TGTGCCAGCAGTTACGACCTTAGCGGCGGCAGCTCCTACGAGCAGTACTTC. Translating gives CASSYDLSGGSSYEQYF.

The chain has TRBV15 and TRBJ2-7; D gene uncertain. The V gene's germline CDR1 is LNHNV and CDR2 YYDKDF (reference sequence). Trimming stripped 0 bases from V and 9 bases from J, with 18 bases between. This CDR3 region has 15 residues. The CDR3 DNA reads as TGTGCCACCAGCAGAGATCCTGGGTTAGGTACGGGGCAGTACTTC. The encoded protein is CATSRDPGLGTGQYF.

This chain links TRBV9 with TRBJ2-3; D remains unclear. Germline CDR1 reads SGDLS; CDR2 reads YYNGEE. Between the trimmed V and J ends, which lost 0 bases and 5 bases, there was a span of 7 bases. This CDR3 region has 13 residues. CDR3 nucleotide sequence: TGTGCCAGCAGCGTAGCTTCCCGAGATACGCAGTATTTT. Encoded protein: CASSVASRDTQYF. The whole variable domain, remainder taken from reference TRBV9 and TRBJ2-3, is DSGVTQTPKHLITATGQRVTLRCSPRSGDLSVYWYQQSLDQGLQFLIQYYNGEERAKGNILERFSAQQFPDLHSELNLSSLELGDSALYFCASSVASRDTQYFGPGTRLTVL.

The rearrangement joins TRBV18 to TRBJ1-2; 11 bases line up with TRBD1. The length of the CDR3 is 18 residues. Losses at the gene ends were 6 bases for V and 6 bases for J; bases not matched to a gene: 18. CDR1 is KGHSH, CDR2 LQKENI, per germline. CDR3 residues: CASSVARTGGQRKDGYTF. The CDR3 DNA is TGTGCCAGCTCGGTGGCCCGGACAGGGGGCCAGCGGAAGGATGGCTACACCTTC.

This clonotype was counted between two and nine times. This chain joins TRBV29-1 and TRBJ1-3; possible D gene TRBD1, 5 bases. Trimming left V 6 bases short and J 3 bases short, with 12 bases between. This CDR3 has 13 residues. Per the germline V gene, CDR1 is SQVTM and CDR2 is ANQGSEA. The CDR3 sequence is CSVSGGGGNTIYF. The CDR3, as DNA: TGCAGCGTATCCGGGGGAGGTGGAAACACCATATATTTT.